This TCR beta chain was profiled in a study of CD8 T cells in ankylosing spondylitis. This clonotype was detected ten times or more. No antigen is known for it. Researchers built TCR beta libraries using quantitative 5'-RACE with molecular barcodes. MiXCR was run by TCRdb on the 5' RACE reads, yielding one entry per CDR3 protein. The sample lists 750,000 to 850,000 distinct CDR3 sequences, roughly 10% occurring once. The study's findings and limits: There were earlier reports of some motif variants in reactive arthritis synovial fluid and blood. Characteristic of ankylosing spondylitis blood, it appeared, was a TCR beta motif comprising about eight highly homologous variants.

CDR3 length equals 13 residues. V gave up 5 bases and J gave up 5 bases; unmatched junction bases: 3. Per germline, CDR1 SGHDT and CDR2 YYEEEE. Sequenced sample: blood, either unsorted or a sorted T cell fraction (not recorded which). The chain employs TRBV5-6 and TRBJ2-3, with TRBD2 identical over 9 bases. The source of this sequence is a male donor with ankylosing spondylitis. Here the CDR3 reads CASRTSGGDTQYF. In nucleotides, the CDR3 is TGTGCCAGCAGGACTAGCGGAGGAGATACGCAGTATTTT.